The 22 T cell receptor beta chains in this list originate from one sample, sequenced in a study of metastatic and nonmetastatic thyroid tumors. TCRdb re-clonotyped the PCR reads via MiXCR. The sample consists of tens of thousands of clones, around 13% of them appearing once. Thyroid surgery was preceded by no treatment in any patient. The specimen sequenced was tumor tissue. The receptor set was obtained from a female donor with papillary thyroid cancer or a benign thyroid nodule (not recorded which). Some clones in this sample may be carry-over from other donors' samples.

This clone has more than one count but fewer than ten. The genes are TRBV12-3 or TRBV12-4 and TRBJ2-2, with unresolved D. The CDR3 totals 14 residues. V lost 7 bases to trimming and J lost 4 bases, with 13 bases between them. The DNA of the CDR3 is TGTGCCAGCAATATGGTACTGGCCACCGGGGAGCTGTTTTTT. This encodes CASNMVLATGELFF.

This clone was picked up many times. The CDR3 reads CSARSGRSTYNEQFF. The DNA of the CDR3 is TGCAGTGCTAGGTCGGGGCGCTCTACCTACAATGAGCAGTTCTTC. The chain carries TRBV20-1 and TRBJ2-1, with D perhaps TRBD1 or TRBD2 (5 bases each). V shed 3 bases and J shed 2 bases, with 14 bases lying between them. Germline CDR1 reads DFQATT; CDR2 reads SNEGSKA (reference sequence). The CDR3 loop spans 15 amino acids.

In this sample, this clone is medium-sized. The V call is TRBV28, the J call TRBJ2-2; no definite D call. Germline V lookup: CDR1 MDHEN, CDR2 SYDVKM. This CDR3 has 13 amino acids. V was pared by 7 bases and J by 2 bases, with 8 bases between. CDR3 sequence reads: CASIGPNTGELFF. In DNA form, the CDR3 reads TGTGCCAGCATAGGGCCCAACACCGGGGAGCTGTTTTTT.

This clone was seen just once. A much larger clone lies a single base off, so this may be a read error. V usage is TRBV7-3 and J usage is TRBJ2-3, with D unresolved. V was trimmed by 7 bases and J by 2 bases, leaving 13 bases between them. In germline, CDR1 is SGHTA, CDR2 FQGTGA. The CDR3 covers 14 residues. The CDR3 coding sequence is TGTGCCAGCAATAACCATCGGGCCACAGATACGCAGTATTTT. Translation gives CASNNHRATDTQYF.

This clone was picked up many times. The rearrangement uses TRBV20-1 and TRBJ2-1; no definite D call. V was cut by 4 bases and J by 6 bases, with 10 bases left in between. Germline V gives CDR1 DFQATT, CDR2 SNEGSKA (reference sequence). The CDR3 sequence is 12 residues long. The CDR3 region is CSAKTGPNEQFF. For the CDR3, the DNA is TGCAGTGCTAAAACCGGGCCCAATGAGCAGTTCTTC.

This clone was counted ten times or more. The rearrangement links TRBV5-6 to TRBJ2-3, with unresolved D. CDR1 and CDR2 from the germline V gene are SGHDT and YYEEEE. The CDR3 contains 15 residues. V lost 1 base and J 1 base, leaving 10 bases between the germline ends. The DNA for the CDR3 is TGTGCCAGCAGCTTGTTAGGTCGGGGCACAGATACGCAGTATTTT. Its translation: CASSLLGRGTDTQYF.

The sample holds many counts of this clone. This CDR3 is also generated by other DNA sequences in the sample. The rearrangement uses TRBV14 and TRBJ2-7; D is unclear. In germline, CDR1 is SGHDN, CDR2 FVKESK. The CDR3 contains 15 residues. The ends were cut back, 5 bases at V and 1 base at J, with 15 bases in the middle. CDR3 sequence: CASSTRPGPSYEQYF. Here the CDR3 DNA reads TGTGCCAGCAGCACAAGACCGGGTCCATCCTACGAGCAGTACTTC.

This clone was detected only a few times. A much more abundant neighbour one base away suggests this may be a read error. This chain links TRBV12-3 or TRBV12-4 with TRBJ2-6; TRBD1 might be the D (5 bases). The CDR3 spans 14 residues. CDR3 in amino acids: CASQAGAGANFLTF. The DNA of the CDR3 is TGTGCCTCACAGGCTGGGGCTGGGGCCAACTTCCTGACTTTC.

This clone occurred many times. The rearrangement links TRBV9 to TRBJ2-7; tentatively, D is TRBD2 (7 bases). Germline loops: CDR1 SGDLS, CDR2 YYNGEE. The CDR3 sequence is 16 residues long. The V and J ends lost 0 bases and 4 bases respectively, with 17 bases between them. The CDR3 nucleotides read TGTGCCAGCAGCGTAGGGGCGGGGGCCCAATTTTACGAGCAGTACTTC. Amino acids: CASSVGAGAQFYEQYF.

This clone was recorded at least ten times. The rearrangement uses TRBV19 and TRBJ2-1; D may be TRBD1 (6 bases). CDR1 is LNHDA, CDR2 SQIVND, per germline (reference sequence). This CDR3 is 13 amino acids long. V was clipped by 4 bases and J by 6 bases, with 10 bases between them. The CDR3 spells CASSSNRANEQFF. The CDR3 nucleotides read TGTGCCAGTAGTAGTAACAGGGCCAATGAGCAGTTCTTC. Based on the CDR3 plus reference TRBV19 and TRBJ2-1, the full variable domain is DGGITQSPKYLFRKEGQNVTLSCEQNLNHDAMYWYRQDPGQGLRLIYYSQIVNDFQKGDIAEGYSVSREKKESFPLTVTSAQKNPTAFYLCASSSNRANEQFFGPGTRLTVL.

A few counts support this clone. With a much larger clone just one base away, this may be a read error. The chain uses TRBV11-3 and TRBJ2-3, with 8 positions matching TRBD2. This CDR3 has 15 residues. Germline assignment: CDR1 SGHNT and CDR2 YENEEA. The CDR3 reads CASSLRGTSADAQYF. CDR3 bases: TGTGCCAGCAGCCTCCGGGGGACTAGTGCAGATGCGCAGTATTTT.

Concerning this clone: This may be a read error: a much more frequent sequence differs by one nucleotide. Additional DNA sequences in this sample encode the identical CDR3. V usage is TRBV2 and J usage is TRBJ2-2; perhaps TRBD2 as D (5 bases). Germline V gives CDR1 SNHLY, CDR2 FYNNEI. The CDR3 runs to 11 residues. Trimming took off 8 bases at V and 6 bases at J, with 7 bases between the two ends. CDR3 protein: CASRGSGELFF. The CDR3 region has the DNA TGTGCCAGCCGAGGGTCCGGGGAGCTGTTTTTT. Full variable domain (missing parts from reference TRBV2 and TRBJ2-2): EPEVTQTPSHQVTQMGQEVILRCVPISNHLYFYWYRQILGQKVEFLVSFYNNEISEKSEIFDDQFSVERPDGSNFTLKIRSTKLEDSAMYFCASRGSGELFFGEGSRLTVL.

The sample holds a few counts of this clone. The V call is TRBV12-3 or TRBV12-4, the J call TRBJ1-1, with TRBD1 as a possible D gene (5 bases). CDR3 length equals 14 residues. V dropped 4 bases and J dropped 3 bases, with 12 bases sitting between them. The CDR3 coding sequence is TGTGCCAGCAGTTCGAGGGGAGGTTACACTGAAGCTTTCTTT. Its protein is CASSSRGGYTEAFF.

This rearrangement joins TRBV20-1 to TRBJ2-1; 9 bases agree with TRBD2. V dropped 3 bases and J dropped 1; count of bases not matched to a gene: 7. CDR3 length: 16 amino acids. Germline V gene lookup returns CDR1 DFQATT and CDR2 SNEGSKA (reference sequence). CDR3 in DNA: TGCAGTGCTAGTTGCGGGAGGGCTGGGTCCTACAATGAGCAGTTCTTC. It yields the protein CSASCGRAGSYNEQFF.

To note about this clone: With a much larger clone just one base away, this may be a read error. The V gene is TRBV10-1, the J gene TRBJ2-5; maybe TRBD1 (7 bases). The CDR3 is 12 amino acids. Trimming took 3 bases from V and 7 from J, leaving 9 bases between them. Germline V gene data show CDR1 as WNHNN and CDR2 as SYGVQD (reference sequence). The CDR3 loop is CASSDQGGTQYF. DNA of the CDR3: TGCGCCAGCAGTGATCAGGGGGGGACCCAGTACTTC.

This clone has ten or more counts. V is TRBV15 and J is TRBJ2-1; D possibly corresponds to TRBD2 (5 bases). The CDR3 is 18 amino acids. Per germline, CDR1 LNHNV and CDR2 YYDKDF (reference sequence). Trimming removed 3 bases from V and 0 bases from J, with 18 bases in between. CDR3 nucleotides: TGTGCCACCAGCAGCCCTAGGCGCGGCGGGCTCTCCTACAATGAGCAGTTCTTC. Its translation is CATSSPRRGGLSYNEQFF.

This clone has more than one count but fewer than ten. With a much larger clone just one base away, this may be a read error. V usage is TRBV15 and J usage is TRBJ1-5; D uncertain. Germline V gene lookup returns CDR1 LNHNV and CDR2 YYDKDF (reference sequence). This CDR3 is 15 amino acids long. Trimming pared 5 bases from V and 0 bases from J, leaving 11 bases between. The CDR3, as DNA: TGTGCCACCAGCGAGACATTCTATAGCAATCAGCCCCAGCATTTT. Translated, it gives CATSETFYSNQPQHF. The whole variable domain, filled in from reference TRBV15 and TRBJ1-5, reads DAMVIQNPRYQVTQFGKPVTLSCSQTLNHNVMYWYQQKSSQAPKLLFHYYDKDFNNEADTPDNFQSRRPNTSFCFLDIRSPGLGDTAMYLCATSETFYSNQPQHFGDGTRLSIL.

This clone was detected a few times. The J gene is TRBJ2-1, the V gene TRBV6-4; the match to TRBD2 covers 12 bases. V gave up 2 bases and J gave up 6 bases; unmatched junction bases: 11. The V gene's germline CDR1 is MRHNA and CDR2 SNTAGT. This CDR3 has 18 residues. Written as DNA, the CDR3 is TGTGCCAGCAGTGACCCCTATAGACTAGCGGGAGTGGGCAATGAGCAGTTCTTC. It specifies CASSDPYRLAGVGNEQFF.

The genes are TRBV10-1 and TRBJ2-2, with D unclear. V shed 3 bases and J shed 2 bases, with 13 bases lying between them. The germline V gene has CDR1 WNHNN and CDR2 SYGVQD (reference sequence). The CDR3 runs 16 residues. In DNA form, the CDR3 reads TGCGCCAGCAGTGAACTGAACCTAGGTAACACCGGGGAGCTGTTTTTT. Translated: CASSELNLGNTGELFF.

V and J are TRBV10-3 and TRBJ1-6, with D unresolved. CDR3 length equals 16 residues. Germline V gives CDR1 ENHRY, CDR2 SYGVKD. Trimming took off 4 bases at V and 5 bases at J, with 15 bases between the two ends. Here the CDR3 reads CAISGFGFCDNSPLHF. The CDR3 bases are TGTGCCATCAGTGGGTTTGGGTTTTGTGATAATTCACCCCTCCACTTT.

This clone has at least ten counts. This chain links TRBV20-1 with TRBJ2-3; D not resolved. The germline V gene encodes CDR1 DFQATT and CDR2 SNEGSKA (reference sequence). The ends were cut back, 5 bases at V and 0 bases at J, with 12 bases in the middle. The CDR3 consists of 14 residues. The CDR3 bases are TGCAGTGCTCGTCCGGGCCTTAGCACAGATACGCAGTATTTT. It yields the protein CSARPGLSTDTQYF.

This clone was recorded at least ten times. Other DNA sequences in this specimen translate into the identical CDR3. CDR3 in amino acids: CASSPYLGAGGANVLTF. For the CDR3, the DNA is TGCGCCAGCAGCCCCTATCTCGGGGCGGGTGGGGCCAACGTCCTGACTTTC. J is TRBJ2-6 and V is TRBV4-1, with D possibly being TRBD1 or TRBD2 (5 bases each). The CDR3 consists of 17 residues. Germline CDR1 reads MGHRA; CDR2 reads YSYEKL. The germline V and J ends were trimmed by 4 bases and 3 bases, with 16 bases remaining between them.